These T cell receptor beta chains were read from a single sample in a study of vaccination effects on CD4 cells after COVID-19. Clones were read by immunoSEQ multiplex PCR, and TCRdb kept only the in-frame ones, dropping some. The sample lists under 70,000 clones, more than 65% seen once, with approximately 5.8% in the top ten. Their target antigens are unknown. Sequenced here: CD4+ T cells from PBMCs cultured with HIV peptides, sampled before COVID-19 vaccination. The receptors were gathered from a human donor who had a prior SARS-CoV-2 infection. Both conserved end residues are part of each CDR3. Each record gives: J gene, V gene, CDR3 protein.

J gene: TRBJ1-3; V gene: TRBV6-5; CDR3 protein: CASSPTGSRNTIYF
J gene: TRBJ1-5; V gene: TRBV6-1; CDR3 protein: CASSEVAGSNQPQHF
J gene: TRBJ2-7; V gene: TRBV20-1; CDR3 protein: CSASPGTNSYEQYF
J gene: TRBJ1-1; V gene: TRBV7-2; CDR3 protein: CASSRNTEAFF
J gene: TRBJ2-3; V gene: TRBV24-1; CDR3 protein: CATSLGGFSTDTQYF
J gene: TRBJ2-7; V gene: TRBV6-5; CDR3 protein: CASSRYSRSEQYF
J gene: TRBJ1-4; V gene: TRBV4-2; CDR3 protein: CASSQGQPEFGEKLFF
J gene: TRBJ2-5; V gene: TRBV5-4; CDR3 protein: CASSFQETQYF
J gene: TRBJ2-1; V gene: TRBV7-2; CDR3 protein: CASSRVRGSYNEQFF
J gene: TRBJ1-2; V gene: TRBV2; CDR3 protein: CASSEWRYGYTF
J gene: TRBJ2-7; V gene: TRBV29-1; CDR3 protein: CSVEGGGGYEQYF
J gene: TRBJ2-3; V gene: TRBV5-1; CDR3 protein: CASSTTGTSGTDTQYF
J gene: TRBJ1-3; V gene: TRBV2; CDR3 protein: CASSEQGAGNTIYF
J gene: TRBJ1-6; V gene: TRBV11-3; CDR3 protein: CASSLAVGQGDSPLHF
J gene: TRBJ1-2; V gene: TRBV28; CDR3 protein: CASSFGSLGYTF
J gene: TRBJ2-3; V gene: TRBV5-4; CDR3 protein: CASSQHLNPSTDTQYF
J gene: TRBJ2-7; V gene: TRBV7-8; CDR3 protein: CASSLSGWVRGSYEQYF